The present T cell receptor beta chain was sequenced within a study of blood T cells in healthy people across ages. General observations from the study: Aged donors had fewer naive CD4+ cells and lower diversity than long-lived donors.

Note on this clonotype: Its antigen is undetermined.

The CDR3 loop spans 12 amino acids. Trimming took 2 bases from V and 4 from J, leaving 7 bases between them. CDR1 and CDR2 from the germline V gene are DFQATT and SNEGSKA (reference sequence). It was with a sample-barcoded 5' primer and a J-beta primer mix that a second PCR of roughly 6 to 12 cycles was run. TCRdb reprocessed the 5' RACE reads via MiXCR and lists one record per CDR3 protein. The repertoire holds about 670,000 distinct CDR3 sequences, around 43% seen once, with approximately 29% in the top ten. Ranging in age from roughly 6 to 90, the donors were healthy Caucasian individuals from Russia. The authors drew about 9.5 milliliters of peripheral blood from each donor.

Sequencing was carried out using blood. This TCR derives from a man older than 75 in good health. The chain uses TRBV20-1 and TRBJ2-3; weak D call: TRBD2 (5 bases). CDR3 residues: CSARLAADTQYF. The DNA of the CDR3 is TGCAGTGCTAGACTAGCTGCAGATACGCAGTATTTT.